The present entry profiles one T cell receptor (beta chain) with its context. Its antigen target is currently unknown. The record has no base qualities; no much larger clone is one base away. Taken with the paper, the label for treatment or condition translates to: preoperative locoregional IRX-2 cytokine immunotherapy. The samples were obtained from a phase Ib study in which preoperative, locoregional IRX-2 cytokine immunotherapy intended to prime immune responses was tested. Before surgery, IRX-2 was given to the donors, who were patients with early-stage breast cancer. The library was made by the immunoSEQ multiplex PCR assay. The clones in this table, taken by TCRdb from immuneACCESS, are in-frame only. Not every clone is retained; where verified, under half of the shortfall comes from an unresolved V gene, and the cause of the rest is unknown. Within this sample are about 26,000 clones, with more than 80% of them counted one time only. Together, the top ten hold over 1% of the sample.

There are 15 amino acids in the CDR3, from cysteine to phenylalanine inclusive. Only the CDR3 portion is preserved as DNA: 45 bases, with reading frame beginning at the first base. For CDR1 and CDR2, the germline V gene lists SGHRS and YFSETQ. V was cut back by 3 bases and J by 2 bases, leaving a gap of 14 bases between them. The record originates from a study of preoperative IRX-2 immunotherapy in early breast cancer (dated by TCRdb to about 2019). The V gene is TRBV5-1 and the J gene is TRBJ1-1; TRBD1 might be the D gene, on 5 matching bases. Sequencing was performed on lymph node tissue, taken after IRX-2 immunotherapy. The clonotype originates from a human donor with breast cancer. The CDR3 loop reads CASSWGRPVNTEAFF. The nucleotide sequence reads TGCGCCAGCAGCTGGGGACGGCCGGTAAACACTGAAGCTTTCTTT.